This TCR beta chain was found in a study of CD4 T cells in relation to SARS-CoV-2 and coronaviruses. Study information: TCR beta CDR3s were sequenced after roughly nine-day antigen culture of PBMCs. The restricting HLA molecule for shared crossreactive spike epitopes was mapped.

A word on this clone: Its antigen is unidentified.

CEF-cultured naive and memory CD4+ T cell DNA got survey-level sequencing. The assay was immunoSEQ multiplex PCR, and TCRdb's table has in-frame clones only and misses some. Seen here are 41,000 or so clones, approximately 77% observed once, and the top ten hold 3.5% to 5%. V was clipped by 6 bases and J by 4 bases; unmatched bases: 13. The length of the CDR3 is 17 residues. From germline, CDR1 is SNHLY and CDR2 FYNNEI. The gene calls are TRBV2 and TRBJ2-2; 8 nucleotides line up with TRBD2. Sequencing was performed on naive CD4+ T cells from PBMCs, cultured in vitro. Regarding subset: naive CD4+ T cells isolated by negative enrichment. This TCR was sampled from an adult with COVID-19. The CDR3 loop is CASSLSTGGGGTGELFF. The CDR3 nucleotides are TGTGCCAGCAGCCTTTCCACGGGGGGGGGAGGCACCGGGGAGCTGTTTTTT. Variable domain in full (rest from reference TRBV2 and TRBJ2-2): EPEVTQTPSHQVTQMGQEVILRCVPISNHLYFYWYRQILGQKVEFLVSFYNNEISEKSEIFDDQFSVERPDGSNFTLKIRSTKLEDSAMYFCASSLSTGGGGTGELFFGEGSRLTVL.